One and the same sample provided the 17 T cell receptor beta chains below, sequenced in a study of T cell responses to AZD1222 COVID-19 vaccine. The protocol was immunoSEQ multiplex PCR, while the TCRdb copy is restricted to in-frame clones and leaves out a portion. The sample contains around 130,000 clones, about 88% of which appear only once. Sequencing used peripheral blood, obtained 28 days after the second AZD1222 dose. These receptors originate from an adult who received the AZD1222 COVID-19 vaccine.

The chain uses TRBV5-5 and TRBJ2-2; D ambiguous. The germline V gene encodes CDR1 SGHKS and CDR2 YYEKEE (reference sequence). The CDR3 runs to 12 residues. V lost 4 bases and J 7 bases, leaving 8 bases between the germline ends. CDR3 region: CASSTWDGELFF. DNA for the CDR3: TGTGCCAGCAGCACATGGGACGGGGAGCTGTTTTTT.

This clone was seen a handful of times. The rearrangement joins TRBV11-2 to TRBJ1-2, with 7 bases fitting TRBD1. The V gene end was trimmed by 0 bases and the J gene end by 5 bases; junction bases not matched to a gene: 9. CDR3 size: 16 residues. CDR1 and CDR2 (germline): SGHAT, FQNNGV. CDR3 sequence: CASSLEPTGPRYGYTF. CDR3 coding DNA: TGTGCCAGCAGCTTAGAACCGACAGGGCCGAGGTATGGCTACACCTTC.

Only one count was recorded for this clone. This chain's CDR3 is CASSSAGTGGVEAFF. DNA for the CDR3: TGTGCCAGTAGTTCGGCCGGGACAGGGGGAGTTGAAGCTTTCTTT. The chain couples TRBV19 to TRBJ1-1; 11 nucleotides align to TRBD1. This CDR3 has 15 amino acids. With 5 bases clipped from V and 7 bases from J, the junction kept 9 bases outside the gene matches. Germline CDR1 reads LNHDA; CDR2 reads SQIVND (reference sequence).

The V call is TRBV19, the J call TRBJ2-1, with a possible D match to TRBD1 (6 bases). Germline loops: CDR1 LNHDA, CDR2 SQIVND (reference sequence). Trimming took off 7 bases at V and 3 bases at J, with 10 bases between the two ends. The CDR3 sequence is 13 residues long. CDR3 amino acids: CASTPDSYNEQFF. CDR3 coding DNA: TGTGCCAGTACCCCGGACAGCTACAATGAGCAGTTCTTC.

The chain is built from TRBV6-1 and TRBJ2-3; TRBD2 might be the D (6 bases). The CDR3 length is 14 residues. V dropped 2 bases and J dropped 1 base, with 7 bases sitting between them. Germline V gene data show CDR1 as MNHNS and CDR2 as SASEGT. CDR3 DNA: TGTGCCAGCAGTGAACCGGGGGGCACAGATACGCAGTATTTT. Translating gives CASSEPGGTDTQYF.

This clone has more than one count but fewer than ten. The CDR3 is CASSELGARDSPLHF. The CDR3, as DNA: TGTGCCAGCAGTGAACTGGGGGCGCGGGATTCACCCCTCCACTTT. The gene calls are TRBV6-1 and TRBJ1-6; possible D gene TRBD1, 6 bases. Between the trimmed V and J ends, which lost 2 bases and 8 bases, there was a span of 13 bases. This CDR3 is 15 amino acids long. From germline, CDR1 is MNHNS and CDR2 SASEGT.

V gene TRBV11-2 combines with J gene TRBJ1-6; D is possibly TRBD1 (5 bases). The germline V gene has CDR1 SGHAT and CDR2 FQNNGV. The CDR3 has 15 residues. V lost 5 bases to trimming and J lost 3 bases, with 11 bases between them. CDR3 bases: TGTGCCAGCAGCACCAGGGATGTCTATAATTCACCCCTCCACTTT. Its protein product is CASSTRDVYNSPLHF.

The chain is built from TRBV11-2 and TRBJ1-1; 11 bases line up with TRBD1. The CDR3 contains 13 residues. CDR1 and CDR2 (germline): SGHAT, FQNNGV. V was clipped by 4 bases and J by 6 bases; unmatched bases: 1. The CDR3 sequence is CASSSGQGAEAFF. CDR3 bases: TGTGCCAGCAGCTCGGGACAGGGGGCTGAAGCTTTCTTT. Using reference TRBV11-2 and TRBJ1-1 for the parts outside the CDR3, the full variable domain is EAGVAQSPRYKIIEKRQSVAFWCNPISGHATLYWYQQILGQGPKLLIQFQNNGVVDDSQLPKDRFSAERLKGVDSTLKIQPAKLEDSAVYLCASSSGQGAEAFFGQGTRLTVV.

The chain has TRBV6-5 and TRBJ2-2; unclear D gene. In germline, CDR1 is MNHEY, CDR2 SVGAGI. V lost 7 bases to trimming and J lost 3 bases, with 9 bases between them. This CDR3 contains 13 residues. As DNA, the CDR3 is TGTGCCAGCACGAAGGTATACACCGGGGAGCTGTTTTTT. It is translated as CASTKVYTGELFF.

This chain connects TRBV7-9 to TRBJ2-7, with TRBD2 matching 9 bases. This CDR3 has 15 residues. V lost 6 bases and J lost 5; bases outside the gene matches: 11. Germline loops: CDR1 SEHNR, CDR2 FQNEAQ (reference sequence). The CDR3, as DNA: TGTGCCAGCAGTCCCACCGGGACTAGCTACAACGAGCAGTACTTC. Translated: CASSPTGTSYNEQYF.

V and J are TRBV5-1 and TRBJ1-2, with D perhaps TRBD1 (6 bases). The CDR3 consists of 14 residues. V was trimmed by 5 bases and J by 7 bases, leaving 18 bases between them. The germline V gene encodes CDR1 SGHRS and CDR2 YFSETQ. CDR3 region: CASSQDTLRGGYTF. The DNA for the CDR3 is TGCGCCAGCAGTCAGGACACCCTCAGGGGTGGCTACACCTTC.

This chain uses TRBV7-9 with TRBJ1-1, with TRBD1 identical over 8 bases. Germline V gives CDR1 SEHNR, CDR2 FQNEAQ (reference sequence). With 5 bases clipped from V and 3 bases from J, the junction kept 8 bases outside the gene matches. The CDR3 runs 15 residues. CDR3 residues: CASSPGQGGHTEAFF. The DNA for the CDR3 is TGTGCCAGCAGCCCAGGACAGGGTGGGCACACTGAAGCTTTCTTT. Full variable domain (remainder filled in from reference TRBV7-9 and TRBJ1-1): DTGVSQNPRHKITKRGQNVTFRCDPISEHNRLYWYRQTLGQGPEFLTYFQNEAQLEKSRLLSDRFSAERPKGSFSTLEIQRTEQGDSAMYLCASSPGQGGHTEAFFGQGTRLTVV.

In DNA, the CDR3 is TGCGCCAGCAGCTGGCGGGACACCTACAATGAGCAGTTCTTC. It encodes CASSWRDTYNEQFF. V is TRBV5-1 and J is TRBJ2-1; D may correspond to TRBD1 or TRBD2 (6 bases each). The germline V gene encodes CDR1 SGHRS and CDR2 YFSETQ. Trimming removed 3 bases from V and 2 bases from J, with 9 bases in between. This CDR3 region has 14 residues.

The V gene is TRBV5-8, the J gene TRBJ1-4; 8 positions match TRBD1. Germline V gene lookup returns CDR1 SGHTS and CDR2 YDEGEE. V lost 5 bases and J lost 2; bases outside the gene matches: 5. The CDR3 totals 15 residues. The DNA of the CDR3 is TGTGCCAGCAGTTACCGACAGGGGACTAATGAAAAACTGTTTTTT. Its translation: CASSYRQGTNEKLFF.

V usage is TRBV9 and J usage is TRBJ1-1; D perhaps matches TRBD1 (6 bases). Germline V gene data show CDR1 as SGDLS and CDR2 as YYNGEE. This CDR3 has 13 amino acids. V shed 8 bases and J shed 1 base, with 12 bases lying between them. In nucleotides, the CDR3 is TGTGCCAGGGTGGGGGCAGGGAACACTGAAGCTTTCTTT. This codes for CARVGAGNTEAFF.

The chain carries TRBV9 and TRBJ2-5; either TRBD1 or TRBD2 may fit D (5 bases each). Germline CDR1 SGDLS, CDR2 YYNGEE. This CDR3 region has 15 residues. The V gene lost 0 bases and the J gene lost 5 bases, with 14 bases spanning the gap. CDR3 region: CASSVVGNWGETQYF. The DNA of the CDR3 is TGTGCCAGCAGCGTAGTAGGAAACTGGGGGGAGACCCAGTACTTC.

This CDR3 is CASGSDSRSSGNTIYF. For the CDR3, the DNA is TGTGCTAGTGGTTCGGACAGTAGGAGCTCTGGAAACACCATATATTTT. The V gene is TRBV12-5, the J gene TRBJ1-3, with D tentatively TRBD1 (6 bases). The CDR3 has 16 amino acids. Looked up from germline, CDR1 is LGHNT and CDR2 is FRNRAP. V gave up 4 bases and J gave up 0 bases, with 13 bases separating them.